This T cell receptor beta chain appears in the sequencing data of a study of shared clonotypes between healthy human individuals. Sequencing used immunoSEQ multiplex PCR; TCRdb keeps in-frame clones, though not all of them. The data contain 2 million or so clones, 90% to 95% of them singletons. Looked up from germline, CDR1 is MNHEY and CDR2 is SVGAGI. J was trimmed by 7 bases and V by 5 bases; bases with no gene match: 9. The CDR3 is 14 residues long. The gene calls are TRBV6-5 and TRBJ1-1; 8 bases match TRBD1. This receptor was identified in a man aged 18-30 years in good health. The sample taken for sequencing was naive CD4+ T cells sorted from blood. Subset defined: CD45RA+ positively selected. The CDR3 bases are TGTGCCAGCAGTACCCCGACAGGGGCGGGTGAAGCTTTCTTT. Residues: CASSTPTGAGEAFF.